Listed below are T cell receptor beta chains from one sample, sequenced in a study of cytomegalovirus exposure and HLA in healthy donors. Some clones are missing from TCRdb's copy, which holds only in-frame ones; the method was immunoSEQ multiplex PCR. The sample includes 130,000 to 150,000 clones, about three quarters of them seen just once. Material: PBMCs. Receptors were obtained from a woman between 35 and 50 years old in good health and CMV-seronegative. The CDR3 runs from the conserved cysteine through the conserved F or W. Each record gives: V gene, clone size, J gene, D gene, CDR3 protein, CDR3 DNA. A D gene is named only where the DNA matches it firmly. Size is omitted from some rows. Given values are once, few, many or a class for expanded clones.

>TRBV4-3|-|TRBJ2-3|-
CASSQGDSGPGTDTQYF
TGCGCCAGCAGCCAAGGGGATAGCGGCCCCGGCACAGATACGCAGTATTTT
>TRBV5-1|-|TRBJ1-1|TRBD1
CASSVDRETEAFF
TGCGCCAGCAGCGTTGACAGGGAAACTGAAGCTTTCTTT
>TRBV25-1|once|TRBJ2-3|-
CASSEAGPSTDTQYF
TGTGCCAGCAGTGAGGCTGGCCCTAGCACAGATACGCAGTATTTT
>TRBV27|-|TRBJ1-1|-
CAIGRAHTEAFF
TGTGCAATAGGCAGGGCCCACACTGAAGCTTTCTTT
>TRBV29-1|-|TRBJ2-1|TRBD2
CSVEGGGSYNEQFF
TGCAGCGTTGAAGGGGGGGGGTCCTACAATGAGCAGTTCTTC
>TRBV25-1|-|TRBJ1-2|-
CASSGYDSPNYGYTF
TGTGCCAGCAGTGGGTATGACAGTCCGAACTATGGCTACACCTTC
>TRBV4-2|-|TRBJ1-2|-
CASSQVQAGDGYTF
TGTGCCAGCAGCCAAGTTCAGGCAGGGGATGGCTACACCTTC
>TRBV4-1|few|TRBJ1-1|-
CASRNRALNTEAFF
TGCGCCAGCAGGAACAGGGCTTTGAACACTGAAGCTTTCTTT
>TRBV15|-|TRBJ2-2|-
CATSSSANTGELFF
TGTGCCACAAGCAGCAGCGCGAACACCGGGGAGCTGTTTTTT
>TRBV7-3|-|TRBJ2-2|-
CASSLGQNANTGELFF
TGTGCCAGCAGCCTTGGACAGAATGCGAACACCGGGGAGCTGTTTTTT
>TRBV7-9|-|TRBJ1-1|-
CASSRGWMRGTEAFF
TGTGCCAGCAGCCGGGGGTGGATGAGGGGCACTGAAGCTTTCTTT
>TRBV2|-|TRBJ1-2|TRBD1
CASIPGQANYGYTF
TGTGCCAGCATACCGGGACAGGCGAACTATGGCTACACCTTC
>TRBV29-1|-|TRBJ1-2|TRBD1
CSVIPAGQGDGYTF
TGCAGCGTTATACCGGCCGGACAGGGGGATGGCTACACCTTC
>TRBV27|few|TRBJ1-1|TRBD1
CASRIKQGAGGTAFF
TGTGCCAGCAGGATAAAACAGGGGGCGGGGGGTACAGCTTTCTTT
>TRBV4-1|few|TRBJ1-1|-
CASSQGGQRSAEAFF
TGCGCCAGCAGCCAAGGAGGACAAAGAAGTGCTGAAGCTTTCTTT
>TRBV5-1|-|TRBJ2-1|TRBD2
CASSPGGLVSNEQFF
TGCGCCAGCAGCCCGGGGGGACTAGTGTCCAATGAGCAGTTCTTC
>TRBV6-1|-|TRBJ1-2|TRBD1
CASSGRDRGPVPYGYTF
TGTGCCAGCAGTGGCCGGGACAGGGGTCCAGTTCCCTATGGCTACACCTTC
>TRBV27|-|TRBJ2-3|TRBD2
CASSAWGLAMSTDTQYF
TGTGCCAGCAGTGCCTGGGGACTAGCTATGAGCACAGATACGCAGTATTTT
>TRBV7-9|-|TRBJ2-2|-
CATTDTGELFF
TGTGCCACTACCGACACCGGGGAGCTGTTTTTT
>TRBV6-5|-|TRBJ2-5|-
CASSYSEARQETQYF
TGTGCCAGCAGTTACAGTGAGGCCCGACAAGAGACCCAGTACTTC
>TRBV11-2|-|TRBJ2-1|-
CASSVLRAGALNEQFF
TGTGCCAGCAGCGTCCTAAGGGCGGGGGCTTTGAATGAGCAGTTCTTC
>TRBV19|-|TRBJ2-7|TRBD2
CARAGGSDEQYF
TGTGCCAGGGCAGGCGGGAGCGACGAGCAGTACTTC
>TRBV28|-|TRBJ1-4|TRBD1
CASSFAGQGVSPNEKLFF
TGTGCCAGCAGTTTCGCCGGACAGGGGGTATCTCCTAATGAAAAACTGTTTTTT
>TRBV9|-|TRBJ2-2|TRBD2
CASSVAGLAGTGELFF
TGTGCCAGCAGCGTAGCGGGTCTAGCGGGCACCGGGGAGCTGTTTTTT